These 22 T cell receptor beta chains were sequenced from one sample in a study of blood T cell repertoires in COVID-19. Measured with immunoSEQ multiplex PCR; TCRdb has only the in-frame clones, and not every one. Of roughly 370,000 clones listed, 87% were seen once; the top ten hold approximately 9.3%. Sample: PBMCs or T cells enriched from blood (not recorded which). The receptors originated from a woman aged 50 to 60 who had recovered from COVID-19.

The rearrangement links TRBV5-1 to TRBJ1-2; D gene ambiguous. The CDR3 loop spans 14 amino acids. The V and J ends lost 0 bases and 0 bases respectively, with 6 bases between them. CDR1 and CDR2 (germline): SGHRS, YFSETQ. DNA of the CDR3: TGCGCCAGCAGCTTGGCCGAGGCTAACTATGGCTACACCTTC. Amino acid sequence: CASSLAEANYGYTF.

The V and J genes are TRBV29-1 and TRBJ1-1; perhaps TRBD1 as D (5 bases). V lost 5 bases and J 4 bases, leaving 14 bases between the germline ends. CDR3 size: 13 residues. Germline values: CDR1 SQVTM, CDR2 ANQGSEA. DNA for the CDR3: TGCAGCGTTTTGGGATATCAGGGCACTGAAGCTTTCTTT. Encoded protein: CSVLGYQGTEAFF.

The CDR3 loop is CASSKFKTSGGYNEQFF. Written as DNA, the CDR3 is TGTGCCAGCAGTAAATTTAAAACTAGCGGGGGTTACAATGAGCAGTTCTTC. The V gene is TRBV27, the J gene TRBJ2-1, with TRBD2 matching 11 bases. The V segment lost 5 bases and the J segment 4 bases; nucleotides outside the gene matches: 10. The CDR3 runs 17 residues. Germline V gene sequence: CDR1 MNHEY, CDR2 SMNVEV (reference sequence).

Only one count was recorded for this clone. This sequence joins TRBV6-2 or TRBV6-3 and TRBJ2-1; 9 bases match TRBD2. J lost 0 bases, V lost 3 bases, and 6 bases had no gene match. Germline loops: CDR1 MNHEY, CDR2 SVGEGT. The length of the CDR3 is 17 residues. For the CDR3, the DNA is TGTGCCAGCAGTTATAGCGGGGGACCCTACTCCTACAATGAGCAGTTCTTC. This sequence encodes CASSYSGGPYSYNEQFF.

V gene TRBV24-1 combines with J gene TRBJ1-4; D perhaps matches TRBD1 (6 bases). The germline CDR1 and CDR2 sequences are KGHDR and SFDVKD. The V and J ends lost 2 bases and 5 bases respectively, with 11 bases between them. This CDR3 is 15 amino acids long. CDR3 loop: CATSDSGTINEKLFF. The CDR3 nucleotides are TGTGCCACCAGTGATTCCGGGACAATAAATGAAAAACTGTTTTTT.

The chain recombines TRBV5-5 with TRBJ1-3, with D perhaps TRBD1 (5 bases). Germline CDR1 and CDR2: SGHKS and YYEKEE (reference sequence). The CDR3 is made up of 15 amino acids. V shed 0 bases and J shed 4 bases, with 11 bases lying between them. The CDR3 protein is CASSLAPGKGNTIYF. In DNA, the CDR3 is TGTGCCAGCAGCTTGGCCCCAGGGAAGGGAAACACCATATATTTT.

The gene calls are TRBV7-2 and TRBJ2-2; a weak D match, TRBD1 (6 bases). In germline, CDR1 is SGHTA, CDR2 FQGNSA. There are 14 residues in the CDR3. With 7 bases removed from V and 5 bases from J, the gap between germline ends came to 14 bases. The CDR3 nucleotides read TGTGCCAGCAACCAAGGTACAGGGACCGGGGAGCTGTTTTTT. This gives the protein CASNQGTGTGELFF.

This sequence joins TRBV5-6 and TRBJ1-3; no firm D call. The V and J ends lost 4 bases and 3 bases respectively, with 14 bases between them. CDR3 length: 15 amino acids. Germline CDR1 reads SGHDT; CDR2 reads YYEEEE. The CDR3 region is CASSRNRVGGNTIYF. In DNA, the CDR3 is TGTGCCAGCAGCCGTAATCGGGTTGGTGGAAACACCATATATTTT. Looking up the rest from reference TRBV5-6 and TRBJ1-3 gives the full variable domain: DAGVTQSPTHLIKTRGQQVTLRCSPKSGHDTVSWYQQALGQGPQFIFQYYEEEERQRGNFPDRFSGHQFPNYSSELNVNALLLGDSALYLCASSRNRVGGNTIYFGEGSWLTVV.

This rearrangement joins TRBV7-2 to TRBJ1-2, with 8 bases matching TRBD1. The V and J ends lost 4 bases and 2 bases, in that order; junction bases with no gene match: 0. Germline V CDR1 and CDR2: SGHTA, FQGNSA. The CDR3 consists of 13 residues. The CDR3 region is CASSYRGNYGYTF. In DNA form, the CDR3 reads TGTGCCAGCAGCTACAGGGGGAACTATGGCTACACCTTC.

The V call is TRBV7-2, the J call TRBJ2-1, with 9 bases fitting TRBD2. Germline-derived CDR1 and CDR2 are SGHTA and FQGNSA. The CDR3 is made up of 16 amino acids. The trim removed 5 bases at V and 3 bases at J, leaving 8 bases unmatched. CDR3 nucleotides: TGTGCCAGCAGCACGGCTAGCGGGGTTTTCTACAATGAGCAGTTCTTC. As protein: CASSTASGVFYNEQFF.

CDR3 in DNA: TGCGCCAGCAGCTTGGCCGGCGTGGCCGGGATGACTGGCTACACCTTC. Translating it yields CASSLAGVAGMTGYTF. The chain links TRBV5-1 to TRBJ1-2; no reliable D call. Per the germline V gene, CDR1 is SGHRS and CDR2 is YFSETQ. V was cut by 0 bases and J by 7 bases, with 19 bases left in between. The CDR3 is made up of 16 amino acids.

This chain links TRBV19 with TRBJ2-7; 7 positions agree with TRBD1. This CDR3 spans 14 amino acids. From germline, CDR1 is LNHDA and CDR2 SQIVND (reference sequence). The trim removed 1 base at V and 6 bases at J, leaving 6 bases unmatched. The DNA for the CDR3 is TGTGCCAGTAGTATAGTAGGGGGCAAGGGCGAGCAGTACTTC. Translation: CASSIVGGKGEQYF.

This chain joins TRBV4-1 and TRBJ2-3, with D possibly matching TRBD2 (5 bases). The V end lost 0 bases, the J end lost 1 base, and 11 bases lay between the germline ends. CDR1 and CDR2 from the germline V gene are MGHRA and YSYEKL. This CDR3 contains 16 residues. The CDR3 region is CASSQEEVARTDTQYF. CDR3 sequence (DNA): TGCGCCAGCAGCCAAGAAGAGGTAGCGCGCACAGATACGCAGTATTTT.

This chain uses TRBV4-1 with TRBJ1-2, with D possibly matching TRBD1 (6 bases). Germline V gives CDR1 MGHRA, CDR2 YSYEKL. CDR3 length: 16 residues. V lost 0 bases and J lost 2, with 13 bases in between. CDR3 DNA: TGCGCCAGCAGCCAAGATCGGGCAGGGGCCAACTATGGCTACACCTTC. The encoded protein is CASSQDRAGANYGYTF.

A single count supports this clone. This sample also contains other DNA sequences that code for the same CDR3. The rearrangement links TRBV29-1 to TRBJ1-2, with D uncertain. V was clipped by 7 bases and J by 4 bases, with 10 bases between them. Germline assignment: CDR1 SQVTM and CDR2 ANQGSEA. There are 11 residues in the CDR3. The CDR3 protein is CSARHSYGYTF. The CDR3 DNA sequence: TGCAGCGCCCGACACAGCTATGGCTACACCTTC.

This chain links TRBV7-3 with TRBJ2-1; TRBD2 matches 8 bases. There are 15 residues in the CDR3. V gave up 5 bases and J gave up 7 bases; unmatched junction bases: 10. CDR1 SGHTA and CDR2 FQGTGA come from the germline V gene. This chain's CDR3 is CASSPFGGAWNEQFF. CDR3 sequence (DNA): TGTGCCAGCAGCCCCTTCGGGGGGGCCTGGAATGAGCAGTTCTTC.

CDR3 sequence: CASSIPGGAPQIYQHF. The CDR3 region has the DNA TGTGCCAGTAGTATCCCAGGGGGCGCGCCCCAAATTTACCAGCATTTT. This chain joins TRBV19 and TRBJ1-5, with 8 bases identical to TRBD1. CDR3 length: 16 amino acids. Looked up from germline, CDR1 is LNHDA and CDR2 is SQIVND (reference sequence). The V and J ends lost 3 bases and 12 bases, in that order; junction bases with no gene match: 16.

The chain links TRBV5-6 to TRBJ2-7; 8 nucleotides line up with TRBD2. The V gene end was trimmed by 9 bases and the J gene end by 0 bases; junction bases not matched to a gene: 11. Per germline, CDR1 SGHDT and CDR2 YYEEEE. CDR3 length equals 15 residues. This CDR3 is CANYLQRGSSYEQYF. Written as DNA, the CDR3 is TGTGCCAACTACCTTCAGCGGGGGAGCTCCTACGAGCAGTACTTC.

CDR3 sequence reads: CASSQVIADPWGELFF. CDR3 bases: TGCGCCAGCAGCCAAGTTATAGCGGACCCTTGGGGGGAGCTGTTTTTT. This sequence joins TRBV4-3 and TRBJ2-2; weak D call: TRBD2 (6 bases). The CDR3 is made up of 16 amino acids. V dropped 1 base and J dropped 8 bases, with 17 bases sitting between them. From germline, CDR1 is LGHNA and CDR2 YSLEER.

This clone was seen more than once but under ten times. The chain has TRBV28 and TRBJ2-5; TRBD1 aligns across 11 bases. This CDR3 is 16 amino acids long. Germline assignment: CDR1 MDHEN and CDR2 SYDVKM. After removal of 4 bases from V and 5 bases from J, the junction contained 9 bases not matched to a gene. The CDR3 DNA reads TGTGCCAGCAGTTGGGCCGGGACAGGGGGAATTGAGACCCAGTACTTC. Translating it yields CASSWAGTGGIETQYF.

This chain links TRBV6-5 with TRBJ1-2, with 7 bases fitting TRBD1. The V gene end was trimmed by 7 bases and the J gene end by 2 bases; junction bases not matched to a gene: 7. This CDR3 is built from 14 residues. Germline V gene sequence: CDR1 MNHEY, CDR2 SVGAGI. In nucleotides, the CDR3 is TGTGCCAGCACTATGGGACAGAACAACTATGGCTACACCTTC. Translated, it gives CASTMGQNNYGYTF.

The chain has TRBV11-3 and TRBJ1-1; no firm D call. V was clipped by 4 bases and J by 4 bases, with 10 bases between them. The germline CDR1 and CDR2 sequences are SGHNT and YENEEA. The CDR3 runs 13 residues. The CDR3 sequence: CASSSTGSTEAFF. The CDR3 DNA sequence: TGTGCCAGCAGCTCCACGGGGAGCACTGAAGCTTTCTTT.